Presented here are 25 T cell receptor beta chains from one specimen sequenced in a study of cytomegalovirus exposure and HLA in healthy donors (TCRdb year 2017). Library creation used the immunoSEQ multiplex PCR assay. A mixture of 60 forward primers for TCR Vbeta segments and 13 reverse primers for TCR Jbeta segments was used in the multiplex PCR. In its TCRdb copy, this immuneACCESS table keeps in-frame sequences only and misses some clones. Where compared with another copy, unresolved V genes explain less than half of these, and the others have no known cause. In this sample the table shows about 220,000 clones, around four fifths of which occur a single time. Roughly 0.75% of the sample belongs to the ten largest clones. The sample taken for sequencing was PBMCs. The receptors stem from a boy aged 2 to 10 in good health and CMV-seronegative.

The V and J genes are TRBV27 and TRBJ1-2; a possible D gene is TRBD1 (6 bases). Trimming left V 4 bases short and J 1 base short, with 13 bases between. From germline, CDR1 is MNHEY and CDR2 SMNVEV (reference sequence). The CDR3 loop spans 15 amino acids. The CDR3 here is CASSSRSDSNYGYTF. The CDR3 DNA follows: TGTGCCAGCAGTTCTCGGTCGGACAGTAACTATGGCTACACCTTC.

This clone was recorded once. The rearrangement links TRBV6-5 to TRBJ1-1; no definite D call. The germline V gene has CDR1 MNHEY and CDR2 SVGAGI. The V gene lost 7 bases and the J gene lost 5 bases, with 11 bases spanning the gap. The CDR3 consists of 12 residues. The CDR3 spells CASTSLSTEAFF. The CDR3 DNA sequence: TGTGCCAGCACCTCCCTCTCTACTGAAGCTTTCTTT.

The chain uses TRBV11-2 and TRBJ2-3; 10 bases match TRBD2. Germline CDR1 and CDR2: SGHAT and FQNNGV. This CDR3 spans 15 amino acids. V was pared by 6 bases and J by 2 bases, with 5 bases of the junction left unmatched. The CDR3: CASSQSGRATDTQYF. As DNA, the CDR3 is TGTGCCAGCAGTCAAAGCGGGAGGGCCACAGATACGCAGTATTTT.

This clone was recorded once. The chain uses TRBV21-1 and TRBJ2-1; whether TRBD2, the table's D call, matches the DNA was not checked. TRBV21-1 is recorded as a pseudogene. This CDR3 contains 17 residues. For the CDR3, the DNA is TGTGCCAGCAGCAAACCTGGAGGTGGGAGCACCTACAATGAGCAGTTCTTC. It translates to CASSKPGGGSTYNEQFF.

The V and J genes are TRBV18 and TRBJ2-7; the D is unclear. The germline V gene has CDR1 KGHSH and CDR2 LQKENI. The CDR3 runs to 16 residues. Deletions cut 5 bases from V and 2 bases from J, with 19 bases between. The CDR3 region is CASSALDGADPYEQYF. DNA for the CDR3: TGTGCCAGCTCAGCACTTGATGGCGCGGATCCCTACGAGCAGTACTTC.

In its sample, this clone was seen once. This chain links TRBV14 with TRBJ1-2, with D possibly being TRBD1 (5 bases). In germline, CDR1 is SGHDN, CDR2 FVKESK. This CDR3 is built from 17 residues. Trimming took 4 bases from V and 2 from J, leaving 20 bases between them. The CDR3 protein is CASSRPARGTSNYGYTF. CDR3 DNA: TGTGCCAGCAGCCGACCAGCTCGCGGGACCAGCAACTATGGCTACACCTTC.

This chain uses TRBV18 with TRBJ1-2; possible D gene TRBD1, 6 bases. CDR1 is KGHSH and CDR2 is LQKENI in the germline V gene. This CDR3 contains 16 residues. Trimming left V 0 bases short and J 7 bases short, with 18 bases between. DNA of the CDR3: TGTGCCAGCTCACCACCTTGGGCAGCGGGGGCGGGTGGCTACACCTTC. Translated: CASSPPWAAGAGGYTF.

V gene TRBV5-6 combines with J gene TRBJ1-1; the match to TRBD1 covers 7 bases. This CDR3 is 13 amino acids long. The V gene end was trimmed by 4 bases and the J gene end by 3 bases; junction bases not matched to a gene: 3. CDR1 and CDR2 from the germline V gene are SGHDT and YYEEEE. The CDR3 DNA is TGTGCCAGCAGCCTGGACAGGTACACTGAAGCTTTCTTT. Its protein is CASSLDRYTEAFF.

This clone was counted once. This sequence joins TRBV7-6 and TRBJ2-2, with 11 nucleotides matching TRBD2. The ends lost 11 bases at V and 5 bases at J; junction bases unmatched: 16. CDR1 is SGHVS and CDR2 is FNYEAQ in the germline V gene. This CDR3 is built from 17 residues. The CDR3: CAPRASGRSPETGELFF. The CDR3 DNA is TGTGCCCCCCGGGCTAGCGGGAGGAGCCCGGAAACCGGGGAGCTGTTTTTT.

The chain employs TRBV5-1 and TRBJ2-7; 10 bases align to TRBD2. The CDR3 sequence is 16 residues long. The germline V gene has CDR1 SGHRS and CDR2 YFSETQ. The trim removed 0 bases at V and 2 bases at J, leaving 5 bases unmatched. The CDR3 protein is CASSLASGLATYEQYF. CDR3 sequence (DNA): TGCGCCAGCAGCTTGGCTTCGGGACTAGCGACCTACGAGCAGTACTTC.

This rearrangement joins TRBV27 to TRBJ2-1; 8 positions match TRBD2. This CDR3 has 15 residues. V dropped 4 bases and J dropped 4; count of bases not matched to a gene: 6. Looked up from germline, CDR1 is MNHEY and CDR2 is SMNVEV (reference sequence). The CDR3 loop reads CASSSGGPLYNEQFF. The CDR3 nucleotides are TGTGCCAGCAGTTCGGGGGGGCCTCTTTACAATGAGCAGTTCTTC.

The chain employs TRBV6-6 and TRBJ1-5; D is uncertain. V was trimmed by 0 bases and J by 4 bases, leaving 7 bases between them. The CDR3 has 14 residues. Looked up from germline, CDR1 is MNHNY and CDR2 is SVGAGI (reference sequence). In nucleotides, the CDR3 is TGTGCCAGCAGTTACTCATTAGCGAATCAGCCCCAGCATTTT. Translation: CASSYSLANQPQHF.

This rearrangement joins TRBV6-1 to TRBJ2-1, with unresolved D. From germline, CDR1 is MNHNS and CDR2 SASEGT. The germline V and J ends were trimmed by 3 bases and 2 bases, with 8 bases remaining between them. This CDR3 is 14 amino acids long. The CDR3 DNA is TGTGCCAGCAGTGACATTGAGCCCTACAATGAGCAGTTCTTC. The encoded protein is CASSDIEPYNEQFF.

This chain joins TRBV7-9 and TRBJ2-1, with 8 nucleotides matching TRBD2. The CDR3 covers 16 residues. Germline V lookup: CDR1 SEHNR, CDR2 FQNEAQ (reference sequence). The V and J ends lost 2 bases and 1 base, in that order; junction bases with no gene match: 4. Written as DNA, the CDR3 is TGTGCCAGCAGCTTAATCGGCGGGAGGTCCTACAATGAGCAGTTCTTC. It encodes CASSLIGGRSYNEQFF. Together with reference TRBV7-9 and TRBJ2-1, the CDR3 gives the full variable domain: DTGVSQNPRHKITKRGQNVTFRCDPISEHNRLYWYRQTLGQGPEFLTYFQNEAQLEKSRLLSDRFSAERPKGSFSTLEIQRTEQGDSAMYLCASSLIGGRSYNEQFFGPGTRLTVL.

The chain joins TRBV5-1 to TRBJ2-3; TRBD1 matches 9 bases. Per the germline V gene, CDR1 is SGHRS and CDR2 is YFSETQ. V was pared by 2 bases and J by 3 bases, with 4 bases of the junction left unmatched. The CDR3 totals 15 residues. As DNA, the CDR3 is TGCGCCAGCAGCTTCTTTGGACAGGGGACAGATACGCAGTATTTT. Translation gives CASSFFGQGTDTQYF.

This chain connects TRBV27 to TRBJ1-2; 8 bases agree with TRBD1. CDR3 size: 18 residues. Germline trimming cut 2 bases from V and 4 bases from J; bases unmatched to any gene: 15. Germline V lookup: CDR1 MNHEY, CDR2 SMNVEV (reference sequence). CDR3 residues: CASSLNSELGTGLYGYTF. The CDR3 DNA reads TGTGCCAGCAGTTTAAACTCTGAACTCGGGACAGGCCTCTATGGCTACACCTTC.

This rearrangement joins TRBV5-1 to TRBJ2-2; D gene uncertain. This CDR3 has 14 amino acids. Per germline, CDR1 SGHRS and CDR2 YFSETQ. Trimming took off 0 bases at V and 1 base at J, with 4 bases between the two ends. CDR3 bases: TGCGCCAGCAGCTTGGAGCGGAACACCGGGGAGCTGTTTTTT. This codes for CASSLERNTGELFF.

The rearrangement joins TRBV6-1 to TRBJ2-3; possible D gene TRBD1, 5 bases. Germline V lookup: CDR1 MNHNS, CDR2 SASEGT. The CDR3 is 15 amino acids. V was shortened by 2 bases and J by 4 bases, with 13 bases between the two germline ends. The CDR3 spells CASSERQGYSDTQYF. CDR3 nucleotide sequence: TGTGCCAGCAGTGAAAGGCAGGGCTATTCAGATACGCAGTATTTT.

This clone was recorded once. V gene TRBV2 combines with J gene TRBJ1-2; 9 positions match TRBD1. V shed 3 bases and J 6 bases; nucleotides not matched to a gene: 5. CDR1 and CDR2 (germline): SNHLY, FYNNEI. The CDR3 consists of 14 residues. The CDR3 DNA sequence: TGTGCCAGCAGTGATCGGGACAGGGTCGATGGCTACACCTTC. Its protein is CASSDRDRVDGYTF.

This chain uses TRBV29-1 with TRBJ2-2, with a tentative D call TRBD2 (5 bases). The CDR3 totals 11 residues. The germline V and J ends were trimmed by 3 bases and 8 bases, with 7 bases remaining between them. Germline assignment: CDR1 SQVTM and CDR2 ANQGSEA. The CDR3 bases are TGCAGCGTTGACCCGGGAGGGGAGCTGTTTTTT. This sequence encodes CSVDPGGELFF.

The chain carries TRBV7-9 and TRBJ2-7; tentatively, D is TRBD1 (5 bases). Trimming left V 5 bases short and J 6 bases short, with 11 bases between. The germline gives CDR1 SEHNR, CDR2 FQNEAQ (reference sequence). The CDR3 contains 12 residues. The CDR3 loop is CASSPRQSEQYF. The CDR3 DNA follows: TGTGCCAGCAGCCCTAGACAGTCCGAGCAGTACTTC.

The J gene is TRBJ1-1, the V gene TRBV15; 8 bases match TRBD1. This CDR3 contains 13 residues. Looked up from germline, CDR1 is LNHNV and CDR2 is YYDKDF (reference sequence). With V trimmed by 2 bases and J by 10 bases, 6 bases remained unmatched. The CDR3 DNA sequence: TGTGCCACCAGCAGATTTACAGGGGGGGGAGCTTTCTTT. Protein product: CATSRFTGGGAFF.

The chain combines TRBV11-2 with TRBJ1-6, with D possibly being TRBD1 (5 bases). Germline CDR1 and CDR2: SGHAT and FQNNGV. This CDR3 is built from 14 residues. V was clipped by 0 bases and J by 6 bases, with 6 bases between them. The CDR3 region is CASSLEGANSPLHF. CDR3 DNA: TGTGCCAGCAGCTTAGAAGGGGCTAATTCACCCCTCCACTTT.

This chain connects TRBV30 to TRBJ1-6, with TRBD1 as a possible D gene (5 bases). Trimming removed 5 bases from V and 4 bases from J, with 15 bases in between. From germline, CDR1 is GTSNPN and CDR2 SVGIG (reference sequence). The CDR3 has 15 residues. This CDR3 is CAWARGFAYNSPLHF. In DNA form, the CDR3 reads TGTGCCTGGGCGCGGGGGTTTGCATATAATTCACCCCTCCACTTT.

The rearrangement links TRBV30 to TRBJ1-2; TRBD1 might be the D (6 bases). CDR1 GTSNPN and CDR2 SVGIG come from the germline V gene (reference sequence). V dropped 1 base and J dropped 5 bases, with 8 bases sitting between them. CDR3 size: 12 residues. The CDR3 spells CAWSETGYGYTF. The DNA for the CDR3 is TGTGCCTGGAGTGAAACAGGGTATGGCTACACCTTC.